These 13 T cell receptor beta chains originate from one sample sequenced in a study of blood T cell repertoires in COVID-19. TCRdb's table, derived via immunoSEQ multiplex PCR, lists solely in-frame clones and lacks some. The data show about 93,000 clones, around four fifths seen once. Source material: peripheral blood. The receptors stem from a human donor in a cohort sampled during active COVID-19.

The chain combines TRBV4-1 with TRBJ2-6; 8 bases fit TRBD1. The CDR3 covers 18 residues. V lost 0 bases and J lost 0; bases outside the gene matches: 4. CDR1 and CDR2 from the germline V gene are MGHRA and YSYEKL. CDR3 in DNA: TGCGCCAGCAGCCAAGACAGGACAGGGCGCTCTGGGGCCAACGTCCTGACTTTC. Translated: CASSQDRTGRSGANVLTF.

In DNA form, the CDR3 reads TGTGCCTGGAGTGTAGAAGGGACAGGAGTATATCAGCCCCAGCATTTT. It codes for CAWSVEGTGVYQPQHF. This chain joins TRBV30 and TRBJ1-5, with 8 bases aligning to TRBD1. This CDR3 spans 16 amino acids. The germline V gene has CDR1 GTSNPN and CDR2 SVGIG (reference sequence). Losses at the gene ends were 0 bases for V and 5 bases for J; bases not matched to a gene: 9.

This clone was counted a single time. The chain employs TRBV11-2 and TRBJ1-1; D gene unclear. CDR1 is SGHAT and CDR2 is FQNNGV in the germline V gene. This CDR3 has 13 amino acids. Trimming shortened V by 0 bases and J by 4 bases, and 6 bases separated the two germline ends. The CDR3 DNA is TGTGCCAGCAGCTTAGAGGCGGCCACTGAAGCTTTCTTT. This sequence encodes CASSLEAATEAFF.

This chain uses TRBV19 with TRBJ1-5; D gene ambiguous. Per the germline V gene, CDR1 is LNHDA and CDR2 is SQIVND (reference sequence). V gave up 5 bases and J gave up 8 bases, with 19 bases separating them. The length of the CDR3 is 15 residues. CDR3 sequence: CASSEFDKSQKPQHF. In nucleotides, the CDR3 is TGTGCCAGTAGTGAATTTGACAAGTCTCAAAAGCCCCAGCATTTT.

The J gene is TRBJ1-2, the V gene TRBV13; TRBD1 might be the D (6 bases). Looked up from germline, CDR1 is PRHDT and CDR2 is FYEKMQ (reference sequence). The CDR3 runs to 16 residues. V was shortened by 4 bases and J by 4 bases, with 19 bases between the two germline ends. DNA of the CDR3: TGTGCCAGCAGCTCGGGATACCACCGGGACACCTATGGCTACACCTTC. Its translation: CASSSGYHRDTYGYTF.

The chain has TRBV25-1 and TRBJ2-7; 9 bases map to TRBD1. Germline CDR1 reads MGHDK; CDR2 reads SYGVNS. The CDR3 has 14 amino acids. J gave up 2 bases and V 9 bases, and 8 bases lay outside the gene matches. The CDR3 bases are TGTGCCAGTCGGGAGACAGGGGGTACCTACGAGCAGTACTTC. Translation gives CASRETGGTYEQYF.

The gene calls are TRBV5-4 and TRBJ2-1, with a possible D match to TRBD2 (5 bases). The CDR3 spans 13 residues. The V gene lost 3 bases and the J gene lost 6 bases, with 10 bases spanning the gap. Germline V gene data show CDR1 as SGHNT and CDR2 as YYREEE (reference sequence). For the CDR3, the DNA is TGTGCCAGCAGCTCTAAGGCGGGCAATGAGCAGTTCTTC. Translating it yields CASSSKAGNEQFF.

This rearrangement joins TRBV7-2 to TRBJ2-1; 9 nucleotides match TRBD1. V lost 5 bases to trimming and J lost 6 bases; unmatched junction nucleotides: 17. The CDR3 has 18 residues. CDR1 and CDR2 from the germline V gene are SGHTA and FQGNSA. CDR3 coding DNA: TGTGCCAGCAGCCCACAGGGGGCGGGAGCTGTCACGATCAATGAGCAGTTCTTC. It is translated as CASSPQGAGAVTINEQFF. Full variable domain (outside the CDR3, taken from reference TRBV7-2 and TRBJ2-1): GAGVSQSPSNKVTEKGKDVELRCDPISGHTALYWYRQSLGQGLEFLIYFQGNSAPDKSGLPSDRFSAERTGGSVSTLTIQRTQQEDSAVYLCASSPQGAGAVTINEQFFGPGTRLTVL.

V usage is TRBV6-5 and J usage is TRBJ1-5; weak D call: TRBD1 (6 bases). Trimming took off 6 bases at V and 9 bases at J, with 15 bases between the two ends. Germline loops: CDR1 MNHEY, CDR2 SVGAGI. The CDR3 has 13 amino acids. In nucleotides, the CDR3 is TGTGCCAGCAGGGGACACGGCTATGGGCCCCAGCATTTT. Translating it yields CASRGHGYGPQHF.

The V gene is TRBV28, the J gene TRBJ2-1; D is uncertain. Germline V gene lookup returns CDR1 MDHEN and CDR2 SYDVKM. CDR3 length equals 15 residues. V was clipped by 6 bases and J by 1 base, with 13 bases between them. The CDR3 bases are TGTGCCAGCAGGTCTGGTTGGCGGTCCTACAATGAGCAGTTCTTC. Translating it yields CASRSGWRSYNEQFF.

This clone was recorded only once. The DNA of the CDR3 is TGTGCCAGCAGCTGGGGGACTATCTCCTTGCCGCAGTATTTT. As protein: CASSWGTISLPQYF. The chain recombines TRBV5-5 with TRBJ2-3; 7 bases are a match to TRBD2. The CDR3 is 14 amino acids. J lost 10 bases, V lost 3 bases, and 11 bases had no gene match. Germline CDR1 reads SGHKS; CDR2 reads YYEKEE (reference sequence). The full variable domain, rest sourced from reference TRBV5-5 and TRBJ2-3, is DAGVTQSPTHLIKTRGQQVTLRCSPISGHKSVSWYQQVLGQGPQFIFQYYEKEERGRGNFPDRFSARQFPNYSSELNVNALLLGDSALYLCASSWGTISLPQYFGPGTRLTVL.

The J gene is TRBJ2-7, the V gene TRBV5-1, with 8 bases lining up with TRBD1. CDR1 is SGHRS and CDR2 is YFSETQ in the germline V gene. V was clipped by 4 bases and J by 3 bases; unmatched bases: 12. The CDR3 contains 16 residues. The CDR3 protein is CASSGGQGREGYEQYF. As DNA, the CDR3 is TGCGCCAGCAGCGGAGGACAGGGCCGCGAGGGCTACGAGCAGTACTTC.

The chain joins TRBV30 to TRBJ1-5; D is undetermined. V was pared by 5 bases and J by 4 bases, with 12 bases between. The CDR3 sequence is 13 residues long. Germline lookup yields CDR1 GTSNPN and CDR2 SVGIG (reference sequence). DNA of the CDR3: TGTGCCTGGGCTGCAGGTTCTAATCAGCCCCAGCATTTT. Amino acid sequence: CAWAAGSNQPQHF.